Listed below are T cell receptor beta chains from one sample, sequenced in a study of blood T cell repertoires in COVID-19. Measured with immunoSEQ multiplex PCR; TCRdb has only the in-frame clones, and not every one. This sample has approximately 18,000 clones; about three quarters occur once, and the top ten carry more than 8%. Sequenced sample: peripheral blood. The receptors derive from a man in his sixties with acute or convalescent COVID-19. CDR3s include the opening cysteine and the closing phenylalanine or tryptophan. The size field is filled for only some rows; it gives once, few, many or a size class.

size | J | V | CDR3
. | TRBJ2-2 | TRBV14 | CASTPGGAGELFF
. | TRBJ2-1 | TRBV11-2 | CASSWGGSNEQFF
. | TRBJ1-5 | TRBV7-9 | CASSLVQNQPQHF
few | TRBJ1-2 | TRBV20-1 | CSAGTYGYTF
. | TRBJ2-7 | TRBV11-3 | CASSLDRGEQYF
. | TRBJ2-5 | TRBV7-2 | CASSLVQGETQYF
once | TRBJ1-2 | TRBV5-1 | CASSTGQGPWGYTF
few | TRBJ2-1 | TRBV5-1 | CASSLDSYNEQFF
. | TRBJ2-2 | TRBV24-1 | CATSVNSGNTGELFF
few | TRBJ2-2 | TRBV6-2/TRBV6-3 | CASSRQGQGAGGELFF
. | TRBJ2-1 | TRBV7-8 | CASSVSRTPGGGRNEQFF
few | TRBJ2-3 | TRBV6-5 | CASKSGGSTDTQYF
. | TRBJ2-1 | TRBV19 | CASRTVNEQFF
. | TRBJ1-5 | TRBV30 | CAWAGGGSQPQHF
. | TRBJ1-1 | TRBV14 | CASSPFMNTEAFF
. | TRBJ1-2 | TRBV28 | CASVQGNDGYTF
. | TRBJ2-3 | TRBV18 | CASSPRQGTTDTQYF
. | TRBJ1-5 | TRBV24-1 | CATSDQTGGGNQPQHF
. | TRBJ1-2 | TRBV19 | CASIGRGDLYGYTF
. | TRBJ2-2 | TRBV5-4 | CASSLGGANTGELFF
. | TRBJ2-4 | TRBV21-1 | CASSKAGGNIQYF
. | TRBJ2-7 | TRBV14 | CASSQELAGASYEQYF
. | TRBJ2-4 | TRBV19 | CASSHLSRGSAKNIQYF
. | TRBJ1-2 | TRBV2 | CASSAGGADGYTF
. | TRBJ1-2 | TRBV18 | CATVGQAYSGYTF
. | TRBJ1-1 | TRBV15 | CATSIQGTGQGEAFF
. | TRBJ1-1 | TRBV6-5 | CASSYSKESEAFF
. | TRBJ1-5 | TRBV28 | CASSFRVRNQPQHF
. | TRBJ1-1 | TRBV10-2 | CASKSEYLNTEAFF
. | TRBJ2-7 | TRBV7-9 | CASSSGLREQYF
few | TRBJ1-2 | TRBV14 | CASSQDVQALYGYTF
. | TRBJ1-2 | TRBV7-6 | CASSPDRDYGYTF
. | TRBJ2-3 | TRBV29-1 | CSVLVFTDTQYF
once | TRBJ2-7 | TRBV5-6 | CASSPGSPYEQYF
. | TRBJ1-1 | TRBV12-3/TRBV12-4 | CASSLFRDTEAFF
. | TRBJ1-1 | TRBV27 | CASSLSGGAGTEAFF
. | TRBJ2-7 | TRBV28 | CASSSDRTAYEQYF
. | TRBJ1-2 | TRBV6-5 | CASINQGGYGYTF
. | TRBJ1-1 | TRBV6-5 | CASSYLSGVEAFF
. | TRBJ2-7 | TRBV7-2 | CASSSPPRGGYEQYF
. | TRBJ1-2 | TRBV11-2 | CASNPTGGVYGYTF
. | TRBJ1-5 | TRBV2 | CASSEGQGSWEPQHF
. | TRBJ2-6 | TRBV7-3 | CASSSGRVSGANVLTF
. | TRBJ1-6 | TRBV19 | CASSTHGQGGSPLHF
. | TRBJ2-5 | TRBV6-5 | CASSPVEETQYF
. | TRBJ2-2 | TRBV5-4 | CASSPRDKSTGELFF
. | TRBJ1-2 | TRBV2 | CASSEQSGYTF
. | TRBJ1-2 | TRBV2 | CASSVDSYGYTF
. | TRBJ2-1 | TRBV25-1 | CASSEDSSYNEQFF
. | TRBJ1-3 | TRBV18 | CASSPGEFSGNTIYF
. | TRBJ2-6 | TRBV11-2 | CASSLVRYDRAGANVLTF
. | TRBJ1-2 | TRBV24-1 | CATSDYPRGGYTF
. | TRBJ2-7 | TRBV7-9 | CASSPPSGLDAAEQYF
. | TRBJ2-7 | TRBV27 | CASSLWRIEYF